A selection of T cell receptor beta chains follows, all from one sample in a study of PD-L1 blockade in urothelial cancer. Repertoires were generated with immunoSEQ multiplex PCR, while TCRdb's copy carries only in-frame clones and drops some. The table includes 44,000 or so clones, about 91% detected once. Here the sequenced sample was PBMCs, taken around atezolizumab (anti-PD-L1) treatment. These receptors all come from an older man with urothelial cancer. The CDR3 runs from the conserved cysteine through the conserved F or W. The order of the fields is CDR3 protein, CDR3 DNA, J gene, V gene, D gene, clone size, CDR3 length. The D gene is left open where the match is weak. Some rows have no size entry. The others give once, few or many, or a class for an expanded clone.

CDR3aa: CASSYRDRKDGYTF
CDR3nt: TGTGCCAGCAGTTACCGGGACAGGAAAGATGGCTACACCTTC
j_gene: TRBJ1-2
v_gene: TRBV27
d_gene: TRBD1
abundance: NA
len: 14

CDR3aa: CASMKGANTGELFF
CDR3nt: TGTGCCAGCATGAAAGGGGCGAACACCGGGGAGCTGTTTTTT
j_gene: TRBJ2-2
v_gene: TRBV6-6
d_gene: NA
abundance: NA
len: 14

CDR3aa: CASSSSGTGGNTQYF
CDR3nt: TGCGCCAGCAGCTCCTCCGGGACAGGGGGAAATACGCAGTATTTT
j_gene: TRBJ2-3
v_gene: TRBV5-1
d_gene: TRBD1
abundance: NA
len: 15

CDR3aa: CASSYSLNYGYTF
CDR3nt: TGTGCCAGCAGTTACTCCTTGAACTATGGCTACACCTTC
j_gene: TRBJ1-2
v_gene: TRBV6-5
d_gene: NA
abundance: once
len: 13

CDR3aa: CASAAREWNEQFF
CDR3nt: TGTGCTAGTGCCGCGCGGGAGTGGAATGAGCAGTTCTTC
j_gene: TRBJ2-1
v_gene: TRBV12-5
d_gene: TRBD2
abundance: NA
len: 13

CDR3aa: CASSYGGGRDTEAFF
CDR3nt: TGTGCCAGCAGTTACGGGGGGGGCAGGGACACTGAAGCTTTCTTT
j_gene: TRBJ1-1
v_gene: TRBV6-5
d_gene: NA
abundance: once
len: 15

CDR3aa: CASSPNNQQETQYF
CDR3nt: TGTGCCAGCAGCCCAAACAACCAACAAGAGACCCAGTACTTC
j_gene: TRBJ2-5
v_gene: TRBV11-2
d_gene: NA
abundance: NA
len: 14

CDR3aa: CASSIQAGWYEQYF
CDR3nt: TGTGCCAGTAGTATCCAGGCAGGGTGGTACGAGCAGTACTTC
j_gene: TRBJ2-7
v_gene: TRBV19
d_gene: NA
abundance: NA
len: 14

CDR3aa: CATSRDAGSYEQYF
CDR3nt: TGTGCCACCAGCAGAGATGCGGGGTCGTACGAGCAGTACTTC
j_gene: TRBJ2-7
v_gene: TRBV15
d_gene: NA
abundance: NA
len: 14

CDR3aa: CASSTPLGPRNEQYF
CDR3nt: TGTGCCAGCAGCACACCCTTGGGGCCTCGGAACGAGCAGTACTTC
j_gene: TRBJ2-7
v_gene: TRBV7-8
d_gene: NA
abundance: NA
len: 15

CDR3aa: CASRTGTGTGELFF
CDR3nt: TGTGCCAGTAGGACCGGGACAGGCACCGGGGAGCTGTTTTTT
j_gene: TRBJ2-2
v_gene: TRBV19
d_gene: TRBD1
abundance: NA
len: 14

CDR3aa: CSVEVRVGVYNEQFF
CDR3nt: TGCAGCGTTGAAGTCAGGGTAGGGGTTTACAATGAGCAGTTCTTC
j_gene: TRBJ2-1
v_gene: TRBV29-1
d_gene: NA
abundance: NA
len: 15

CDR3aa: CAWAPGLQETQYF
CDR3nt: TGTGCCTGGGCCCCGGGACTGCAAGAGACCCAGTACTTC
j_gene: TRBJ2-5
v_gene: TRBV30
d_gene: NA
abundance: NA
len: 13

CDR3aa: CASSILGLAGGTGELFF
CDR3nt: TGTGCCAGTAGTATCCTAGGACTAGCGGGAGGCACCGGGGAGCTGTTTTTT
j_gene: TRBJ2-2
v_gene: TRBV19
d_gene: TRBD2
abundance: NA
len: 17

CDR3aa: CASSRDRGLNTEAFF
CDR3nt: TGTGCCAGCTCCAGGGACAGGGGCTTGAACACTGAAGCTTTCTTT
j_gene: TRBJ1-1
v_gene: TRBV18
d_gene: TRBD1
abundance: NA
len: 15

CDR3aa: CASSLRGGVKPQHF
CDR3nt: TGTGCCAGCAGCTTAAGGGGAGGAGTGAAGCCCCAGCATTTT
j_gene: TRBJ1-5
v_gene: TRBV7-2
d_gene: NA
abundance: NA
len: 14

CDR3aa: CASSSRHGTASTIYF
CDR3nt: TGTGCCAGCAGCTCCAGACATGGGACAGCGAGCACCATATATTTT
j_gene: TRBJ1-3
v_gene: TRBV5-6
d_gene: TRBD1
abundance: once
len: 15

CDR3aa: CASSLVYGLAGGYYEQFF
CDR3nt: TGTGCCAGCAGCTTAGTTTATGGTCTAGCGGGAGGGTACTATGAGCAGTTCTTC
j_gene: TRBJ2-1
v_gene: TRBV7-8
d_gene: TRBD2
abundance: NA
len: 18

CDR3aa: CASSVGPGTEAFF
CDR3nt: TGTGCCAGCAGCGTAGGTCCAGGGACTGAAGCTTTCTTT
j_gene: TRBJ1-1
v_gene: TRBV9
d_gene: NA
abundance: NA
len: 13

CDR3aa: CASSGDRGETQYF
CDR3nt: TGTGCCAGCAGCGGGGACAGGGGAGAGACCCAGTACTTC
j_gene: TRBJ2-5
v_gene: TRBV11-2
d_gene: TRBD1
abundance: NA
len: 13

CDR3aa: CAWSIRDSDTGELFF
CDR3nt: TGTGCCTGGAGTATACGGGACAGCGACACCGGGGAGCTGTTTTTT
j_gene: TRBJ2-2
v_gene: TRBV30
d_gene: TRBD1
abundance: NA
len: 15

CDR3aa: CASSRGTSGSYEQYF
CDR3nt: TGTGCCAGCAGCCGAGGGACTAGCGGGTCCTACGAGCAGTACTTC
j_gene: TRBJ2-7
v_gene: TRBV14
d_gene: TRBD2
abundance: NA
len: 15

CDR3aa: CASRRETRTSTDTQYF
CDR3nt: TGTGCCAGTAGGAGGGAGACACGAACTAGCACAGATACGCAGTATTTT
j_gene: TRBJ2-3
v_gene: TRBV19
d_gene: NA
abundance: NA
len: 16

CDR3aa: CASRSTGWSPLHF
CDR3nt: TGTGCCAGCAGATCGACAGGGTGGTCACCCCTCCACTTT
j_gene: TRBJ1-6
v_gene: TRBV11-2
d_gene: TRBD1
abundance: once
len: 13

CDR3aa: CASRKSSGDTYEQYF
CDR3nt: TGTGCCAGTAGGAAGAGTAGCGGGGACACCTACGAGCAGTACTTC
j_gene: TRBJ2-7
v_gene: TRBV19
d_gene: TRBD2
abundance: few
len: 15

CDR3aa: CASSFRAGAEETQYF
CDR3nt: TGCGCCAGCAGCTTTAGGGCAGGGGCTGAAGAGACCCAGTACTTC
j_gene: TRBJ2-5
v_gene: TRBV5-1
d_gene: NA
abundance: NA
len: 15

CDR3aa: CASSVKQHGFQMTHNEQFF
CDR3nt: TGTGCCAGCAGTGTGAAGCAGCACGGATTTCAAATGACACACAATGAGCAGTTCTTC
j_gene: TRBJ2-1
v_gene: TRBV6-1
d_gene: NA
abundance: NA
len: 19

CDR3aa: CASSPDRVANEKLFF
CDR3nt: TGTGCCAGCTCACCTGACAGGGTTGCTAATGAAAAACTGTTTTTT
j_gene: TRBJ1-4
v_gene: TRBV18
d_gene: TRBD1
abundance: NA
len: 15

CDR3aa: CSVESTGGFGTQYF
CDR3nt: TGCAGCGTTGAGAGCACGGGAGGTTTCGGTACGCAGTATTTT
j_gene: TRBJ2-3
v_gene: TRBV29-1
d_gene: TRBD2
abundance: NA
len: 14

CDR3aa: CATSDPAAEQYF
CDR3nt: TGTGCCACCTCCGACCCAGCGGCCGAGCAGTACTTC
j_gene: TRBJ2-7
v_gene: TRBV25-1
d_gene: NA
abundance: NA
len: 12

CDR3aa: CASSLGGNSETYSGNTIYF
CDR3nt: TGCGCCAGCAGCCTAGGGGGAAACAGTGAAACTTACTCTGGAAACACCATATATTTT
j_gene: TRBJ1-3
v_gene: TRBV4-3
d_gene: NA
abundance: NA
len: 19

CDR3aa: CASSEWGTTGHYGYTF
CDR3nt: TGTGCCAGCAGTGAATGGGGAACTACAGGTCACTATGGCTACACCTTC
j_gene: TRBJ1-2
v_gene: TRBV6-1
d_gene: NA
abundance: few
len: 16

CDR3aa: CASSSGTGGNTGELFF
CDR3nt: TGTGCCAGCAGCTCCGGGACAGGGGGGAACACCGGGGAGCTGTTTTTT
j_gene: TRBJ2-2
v_gene: TRBV5-5
d_gene: TRBD1
abundance: few
len: 16